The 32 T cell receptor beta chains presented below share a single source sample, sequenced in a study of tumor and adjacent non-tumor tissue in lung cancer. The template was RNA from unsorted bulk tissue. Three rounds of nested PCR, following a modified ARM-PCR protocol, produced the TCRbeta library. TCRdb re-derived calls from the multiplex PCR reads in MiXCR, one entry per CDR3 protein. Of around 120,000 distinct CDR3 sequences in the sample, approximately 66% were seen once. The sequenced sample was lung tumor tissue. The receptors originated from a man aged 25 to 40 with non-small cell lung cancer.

Written as DNA, the CDR3 is TGCAGTGCTAGGGGGGGGGAGAACAGAACGAACACTGAAGCTTTCTTT. This gives the protein CSARGGENRTNTEAFF. The chain joins TRBV20-1 to TRBJ1-1; D possibly corresponds to TRBD1 (5 bases). From germline, CDR1 is DFQATT and CDR2 SNEGSKA (reference sequence). V lost 3 bases, J lost 1 base, and 18 bases lay in between. This CDR3 contains 16 residues.

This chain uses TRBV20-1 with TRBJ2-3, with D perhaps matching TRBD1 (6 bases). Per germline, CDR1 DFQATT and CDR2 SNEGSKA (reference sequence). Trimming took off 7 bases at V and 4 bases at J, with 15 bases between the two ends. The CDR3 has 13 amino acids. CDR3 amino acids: CSVRQGGPDTQYF. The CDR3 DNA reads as TGCAGTGTCAGACAAGGGGGACCAGATACGCAGTATTTT.

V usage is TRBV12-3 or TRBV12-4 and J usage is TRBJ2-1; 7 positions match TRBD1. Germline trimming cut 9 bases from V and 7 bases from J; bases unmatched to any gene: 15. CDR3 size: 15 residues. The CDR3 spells CASSPRGGGKNEQFF. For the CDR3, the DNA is TGTGCCAGTAGTCCCCGAGGGGGCGGAAAGAATGAGCAGTTCTTC.

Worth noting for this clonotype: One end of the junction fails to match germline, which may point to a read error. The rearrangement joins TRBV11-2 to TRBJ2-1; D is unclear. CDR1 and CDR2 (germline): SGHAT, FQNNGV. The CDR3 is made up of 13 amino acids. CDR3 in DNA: TGTGCCAGCAGCCTAAATCTGGCTAATGAGCAATTCTTC. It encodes CASSLNLANEQFF. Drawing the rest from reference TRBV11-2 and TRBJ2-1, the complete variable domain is EAGVAQSPRYKIIEKRQSVAFWCNPISGHATLYWYQQILGQGPKLLIQFQNNGVVDDSQLPKDRFSAERLKGVDSTLKIQPAKLEDSAVYLCASSLNLANEQFFGPGTRLTVL.

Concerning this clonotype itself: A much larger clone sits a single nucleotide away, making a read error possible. The CDR3 region is CARSQVESGNQPQHF. The DNA of the CDR3 is TGCGCCAGGAGCCAAGTAGAGTCGGGGAATCAGCCCCAGCATTTT. V gene TRBV4-1 combines with J gene TRBJ1-5; D ambiguous. The CDR3 extends over 15 amino acids. CDR1 and CDR2 from the germline V gene are MGHRA and YSYEKL.

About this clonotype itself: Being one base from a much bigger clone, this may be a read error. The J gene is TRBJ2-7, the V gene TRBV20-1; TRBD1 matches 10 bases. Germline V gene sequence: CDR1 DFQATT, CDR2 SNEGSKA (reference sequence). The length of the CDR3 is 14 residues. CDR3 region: CTASYRDRGEEQYF. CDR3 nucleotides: TGCACTGCTTCCTACCGGGACAGGGGTGAGGAGCAGTACTTC.

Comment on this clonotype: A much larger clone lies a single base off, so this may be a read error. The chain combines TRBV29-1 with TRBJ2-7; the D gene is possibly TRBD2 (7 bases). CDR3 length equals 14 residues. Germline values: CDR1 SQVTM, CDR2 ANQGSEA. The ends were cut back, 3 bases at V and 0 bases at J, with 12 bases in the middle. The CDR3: CSVDGGGSSYEQYF. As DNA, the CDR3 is TGCAGCGTTGATGGGGGGGGCAGCTCCTACGAGCAGTACTTC.

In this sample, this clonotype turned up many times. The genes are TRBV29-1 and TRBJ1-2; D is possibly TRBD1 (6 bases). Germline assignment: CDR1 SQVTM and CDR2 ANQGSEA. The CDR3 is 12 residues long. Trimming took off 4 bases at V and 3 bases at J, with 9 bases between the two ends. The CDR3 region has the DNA TGCAGCGTTGGGAGGGGGGACTATGGCTACACCTTC. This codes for CSVGRGDYGYTF.

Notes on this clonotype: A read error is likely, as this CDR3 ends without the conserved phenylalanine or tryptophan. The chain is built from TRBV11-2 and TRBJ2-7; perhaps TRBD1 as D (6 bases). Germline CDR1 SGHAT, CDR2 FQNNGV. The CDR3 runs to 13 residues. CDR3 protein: CASSPVGAYEQYS. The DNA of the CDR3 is TGTGCGAGCAGCCCAGTGGGGGCGTACGAGCAGTACTCC.

This chain's CDR3 is CASSRDRADLPYEQYF. The CDR3 region has the DNA TGTGCCAGCAGCCGAGACCGGGCAGATCTACCCTACGAGCAGTACTTC. The chain uses TRBV4-2 and TRBJ2-7; D is unclear. From germline, CDR1 is LGHNA and CDR2 YNFKEQ. The CDR3 is 16 amino acids. V dropped 4 bases and J dropped 2 bases, with 18 bases sitting between them.

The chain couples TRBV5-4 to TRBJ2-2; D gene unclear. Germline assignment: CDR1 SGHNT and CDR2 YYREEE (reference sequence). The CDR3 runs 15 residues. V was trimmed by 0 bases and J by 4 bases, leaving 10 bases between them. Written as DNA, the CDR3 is TGTGCCAGCAGCTTGGCGACACCGGTCACCGGGGAGCTGTTTTTT. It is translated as CASSLATPVTGELFF.

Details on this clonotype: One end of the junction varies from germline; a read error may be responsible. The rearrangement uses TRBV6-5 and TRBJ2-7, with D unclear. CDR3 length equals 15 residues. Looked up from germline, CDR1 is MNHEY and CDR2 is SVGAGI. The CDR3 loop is CASSLIPGSSYEKHF. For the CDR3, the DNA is TGTGCCAGCAGCTTGATTCCGGGCAGTTCCTACGAGAAGCACTTC.

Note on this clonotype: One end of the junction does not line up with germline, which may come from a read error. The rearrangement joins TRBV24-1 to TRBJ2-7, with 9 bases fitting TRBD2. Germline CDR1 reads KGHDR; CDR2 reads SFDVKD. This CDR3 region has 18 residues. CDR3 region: CATSDSGSSGKSGYEQYF. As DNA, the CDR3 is TGTGCCACCAGTGACTCCGGTTCTAGCGGGAAGTCGGGCTACGAGCAATACTTC.

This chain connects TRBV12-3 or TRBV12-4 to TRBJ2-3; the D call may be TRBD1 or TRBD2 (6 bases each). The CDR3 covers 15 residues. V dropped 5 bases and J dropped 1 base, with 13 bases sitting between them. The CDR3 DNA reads TGTGCCAGCAGTCCCCTGGAGGGGGGCACAGATACGCAGTATTTT. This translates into CASSPLEGGTDTQYF.

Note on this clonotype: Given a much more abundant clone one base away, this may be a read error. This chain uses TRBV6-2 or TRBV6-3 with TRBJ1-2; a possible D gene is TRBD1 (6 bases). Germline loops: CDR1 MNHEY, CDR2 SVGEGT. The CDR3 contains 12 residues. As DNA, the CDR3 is TGTGCCAGCCTGGGGGCGATCGGTGGCCACACCTTC. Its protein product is CASLGAIGGHTF.

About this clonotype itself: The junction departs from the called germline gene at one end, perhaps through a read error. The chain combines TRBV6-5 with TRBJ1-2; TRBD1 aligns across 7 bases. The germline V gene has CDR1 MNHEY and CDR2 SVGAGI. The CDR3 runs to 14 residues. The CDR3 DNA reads TGTGCCAGCAGTTCGACAGGGTATGACTATGGCTACACATTC. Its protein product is CASSSTGYDYGYTF.

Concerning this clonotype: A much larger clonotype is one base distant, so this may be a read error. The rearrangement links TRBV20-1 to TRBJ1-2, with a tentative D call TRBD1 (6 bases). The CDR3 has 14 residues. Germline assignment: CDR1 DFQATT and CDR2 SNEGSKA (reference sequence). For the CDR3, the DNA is TGCACTGCTAGGGGGAGGGGTGAGTGGGATGGCTACACCTTC. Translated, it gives CTARGRGEWDGYTF.

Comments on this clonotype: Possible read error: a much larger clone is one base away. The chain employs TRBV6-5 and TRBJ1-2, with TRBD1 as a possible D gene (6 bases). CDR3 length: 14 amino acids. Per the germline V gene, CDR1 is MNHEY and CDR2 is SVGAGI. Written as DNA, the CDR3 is TGTGTCAGCAGTAGGGGGACAACTAACTATGGCTACACCTTC. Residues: CVSSRGTTNYGYTF.

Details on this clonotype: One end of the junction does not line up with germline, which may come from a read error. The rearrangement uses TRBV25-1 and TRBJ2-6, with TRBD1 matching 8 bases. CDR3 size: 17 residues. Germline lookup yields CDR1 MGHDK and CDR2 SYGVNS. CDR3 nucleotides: TGTCCCAGCAGCACCGGGACAGGCGTCTCTGGGTCCAACGTCCTGACTTTC. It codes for CPSSTGTGVSGSNVLTF.

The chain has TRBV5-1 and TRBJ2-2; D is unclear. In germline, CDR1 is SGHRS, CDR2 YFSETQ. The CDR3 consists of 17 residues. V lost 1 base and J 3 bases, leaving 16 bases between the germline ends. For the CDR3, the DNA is TGCGCCAGCAGCTTGAGGTTGCGCGCGAGTGACACCGGGGAGCTGTTTTTT. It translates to CASSLRLRASDTGELFF.

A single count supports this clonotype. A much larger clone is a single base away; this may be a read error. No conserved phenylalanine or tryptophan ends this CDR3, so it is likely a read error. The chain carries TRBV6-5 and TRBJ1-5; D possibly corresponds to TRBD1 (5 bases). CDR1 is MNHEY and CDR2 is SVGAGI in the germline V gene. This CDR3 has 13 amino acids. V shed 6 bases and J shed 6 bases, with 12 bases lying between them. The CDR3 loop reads CASSRQRGQPQHI. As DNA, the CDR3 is TGTGCCAGCAGCCGACAGAGGGGTCAGCCCCAGCATATT.

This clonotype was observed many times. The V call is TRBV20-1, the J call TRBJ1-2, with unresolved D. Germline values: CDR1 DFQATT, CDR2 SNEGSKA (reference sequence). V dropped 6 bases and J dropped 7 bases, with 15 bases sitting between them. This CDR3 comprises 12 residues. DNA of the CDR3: TGCAGTGCCGACGAAGGACGTGGTGGCTACACCTTC. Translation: CSADEGRGGYTF.

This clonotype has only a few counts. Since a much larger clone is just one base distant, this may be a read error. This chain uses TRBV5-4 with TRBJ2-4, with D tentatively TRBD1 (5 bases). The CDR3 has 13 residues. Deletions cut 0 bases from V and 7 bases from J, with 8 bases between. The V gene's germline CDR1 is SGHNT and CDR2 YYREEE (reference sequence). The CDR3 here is CASSLAGWNIQYF. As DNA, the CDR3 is TGTGCCAGCAGCTTGGCAGGGTGGAACATTCAGTACTTC.

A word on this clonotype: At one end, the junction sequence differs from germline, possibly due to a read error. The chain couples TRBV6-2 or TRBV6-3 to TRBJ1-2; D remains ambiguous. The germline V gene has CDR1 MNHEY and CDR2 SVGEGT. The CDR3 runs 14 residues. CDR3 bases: TGTGTCAGCAGTTCTCAGAGAGATAACTATGACTACACCTTC. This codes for CVSSSQRDNYDYTF.

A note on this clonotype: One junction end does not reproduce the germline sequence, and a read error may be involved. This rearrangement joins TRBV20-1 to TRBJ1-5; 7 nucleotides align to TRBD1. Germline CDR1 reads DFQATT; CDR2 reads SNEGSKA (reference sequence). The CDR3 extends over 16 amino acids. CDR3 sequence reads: CSARRQGFTSNQPQHF. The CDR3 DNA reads TGCAGTGCTAGGAGACAGGGTTTCACGAGCAATCAGCCCCAACATTTT.

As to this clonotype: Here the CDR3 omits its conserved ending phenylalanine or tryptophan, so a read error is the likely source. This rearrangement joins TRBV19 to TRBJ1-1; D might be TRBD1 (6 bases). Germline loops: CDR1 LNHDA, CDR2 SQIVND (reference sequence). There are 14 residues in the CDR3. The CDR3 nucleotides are TGCGCCAGTACTCTAGGCAGGGGGAACACTGAAGCTTTCTCT. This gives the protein CASTLGRGNTEAFS.

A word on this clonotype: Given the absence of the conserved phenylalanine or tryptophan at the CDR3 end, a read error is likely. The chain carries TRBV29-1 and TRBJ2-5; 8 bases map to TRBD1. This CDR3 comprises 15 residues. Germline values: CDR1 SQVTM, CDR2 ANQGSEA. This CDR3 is CSVIRDRLREETQYS. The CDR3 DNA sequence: TGTAGCGTTATCCGGGACAGGCTGAGGGAAGAGACCCAGTACTCC.

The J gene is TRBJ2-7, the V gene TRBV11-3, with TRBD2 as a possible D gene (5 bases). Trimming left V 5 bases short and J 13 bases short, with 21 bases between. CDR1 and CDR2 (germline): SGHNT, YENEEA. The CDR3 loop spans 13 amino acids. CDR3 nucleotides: TGTGCCAGCAGCCCGGGGTTCACCTACGGGCAATACTTC. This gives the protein CASSPGFTYGQYF.

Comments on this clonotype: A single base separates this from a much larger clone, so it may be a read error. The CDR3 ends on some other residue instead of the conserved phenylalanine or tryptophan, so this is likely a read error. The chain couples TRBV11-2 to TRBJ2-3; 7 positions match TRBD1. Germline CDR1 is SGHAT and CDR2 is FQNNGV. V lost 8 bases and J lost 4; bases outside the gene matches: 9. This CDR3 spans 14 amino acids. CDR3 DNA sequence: TGTGCCAGCGGAAGGGACAGAACAGCAGATACGCAGTATTGT. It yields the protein CASGRDRTADTQYC.

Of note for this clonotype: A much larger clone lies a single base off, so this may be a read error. CDR3 amino acids: CASSRGQGPYNERFF. CDR3 in DNA: TGTGCCAGCAGTAGGGGACAGGGCCCCTACAATGAGCGGTTCTTC. The chain has TRBV6-2 or TRBV6-3 and TRBJ2-1; 9 nucleotides line up with TRBD1. Per germline, CDR1 MNHEY and CDR2 SVGEGT. The CDR3 sequence is 15 residues long.

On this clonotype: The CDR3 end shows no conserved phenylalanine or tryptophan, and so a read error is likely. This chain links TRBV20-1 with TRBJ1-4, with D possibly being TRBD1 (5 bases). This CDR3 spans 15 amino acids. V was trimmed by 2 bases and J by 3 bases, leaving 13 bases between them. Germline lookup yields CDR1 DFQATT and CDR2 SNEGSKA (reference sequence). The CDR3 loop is CSARTGRRANEKLFL. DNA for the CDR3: TGCAGTGCTAGAACGGGGCGGCGAGCTAATGAAAAACTGTTTCTT.

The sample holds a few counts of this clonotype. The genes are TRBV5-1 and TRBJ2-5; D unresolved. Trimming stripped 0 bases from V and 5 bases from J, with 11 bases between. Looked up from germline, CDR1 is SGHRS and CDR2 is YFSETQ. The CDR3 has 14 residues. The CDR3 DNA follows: TGCGCCAGCAGCTTGGAGGCATCGCGGGAGACCCAGTACTTC. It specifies CASSLEASRETQYF.